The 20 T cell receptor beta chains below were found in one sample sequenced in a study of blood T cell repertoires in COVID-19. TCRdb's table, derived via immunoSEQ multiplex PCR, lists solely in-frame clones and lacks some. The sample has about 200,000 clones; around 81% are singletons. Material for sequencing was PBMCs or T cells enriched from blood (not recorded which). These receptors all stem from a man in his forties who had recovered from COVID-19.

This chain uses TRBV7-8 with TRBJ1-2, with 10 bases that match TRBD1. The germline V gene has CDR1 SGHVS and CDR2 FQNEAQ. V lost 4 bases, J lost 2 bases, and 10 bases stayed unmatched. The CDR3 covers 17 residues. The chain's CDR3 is CASSSARTGGINYGYTF. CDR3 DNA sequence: TGTGCCAGCAGCTCCGCGCGGACAGGGGGAATCAACTATGGCTACACCTTC.

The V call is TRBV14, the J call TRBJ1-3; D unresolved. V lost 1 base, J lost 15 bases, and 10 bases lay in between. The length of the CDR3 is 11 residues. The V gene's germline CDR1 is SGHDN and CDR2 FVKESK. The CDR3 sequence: CASSQVDKRYF. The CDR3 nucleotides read TGTGCCAGCAGCCAAGTTGACAAGAGATATTTT.

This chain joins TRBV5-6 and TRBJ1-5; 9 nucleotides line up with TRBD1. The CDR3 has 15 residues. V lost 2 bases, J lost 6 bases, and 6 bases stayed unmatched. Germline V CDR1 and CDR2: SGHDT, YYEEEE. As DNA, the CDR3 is TGTGCCAGCAGCTTCATGGGGACAGGGCCTCAGCCCCAGCATTTT. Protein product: CASSFMGTGPQPQHF.

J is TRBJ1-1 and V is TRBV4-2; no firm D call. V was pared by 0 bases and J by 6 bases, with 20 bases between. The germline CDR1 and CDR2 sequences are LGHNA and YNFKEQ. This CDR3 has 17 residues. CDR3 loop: CASSQDQRSVEASEAFF. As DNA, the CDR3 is TGTGCCAGCAGCCAAGATCAACGCTCGGTTGAAGCTTCTGAAGCTTTCTTT.

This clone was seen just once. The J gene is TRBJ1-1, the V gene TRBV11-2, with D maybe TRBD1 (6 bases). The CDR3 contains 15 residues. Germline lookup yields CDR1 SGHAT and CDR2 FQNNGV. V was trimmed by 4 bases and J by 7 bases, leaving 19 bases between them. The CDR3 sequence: CASSSITGHHIEAFF. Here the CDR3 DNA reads TGTGCCAGCAGCTCAATAACGGGACACCATATTGAAGCTTTCTTT.

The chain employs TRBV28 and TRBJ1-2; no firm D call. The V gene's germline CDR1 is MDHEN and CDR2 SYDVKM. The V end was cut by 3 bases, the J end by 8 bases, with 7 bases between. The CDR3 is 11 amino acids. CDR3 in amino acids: CASSFSRGYTF. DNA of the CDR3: TGTGCCAGCAGTTTCTCCAGGGGCTACACCTTC.

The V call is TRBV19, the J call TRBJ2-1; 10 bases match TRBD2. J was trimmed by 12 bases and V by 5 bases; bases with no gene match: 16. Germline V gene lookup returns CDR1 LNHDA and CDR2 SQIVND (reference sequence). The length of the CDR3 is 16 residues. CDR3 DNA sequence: TGTGCCAGTAGTCCCCCAGCAGCGGGGGGGGTCGGTGGGCAGTTCTTC. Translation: CASSPPAAGGVGGQFF.

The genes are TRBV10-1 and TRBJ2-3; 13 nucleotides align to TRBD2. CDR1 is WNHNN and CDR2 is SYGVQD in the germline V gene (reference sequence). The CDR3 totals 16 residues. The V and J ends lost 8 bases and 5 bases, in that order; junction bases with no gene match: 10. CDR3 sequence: CASAFGLAGEGDTQYF. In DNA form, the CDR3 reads TGCGCCAGCGCGTTTGGACTAGCGGGGGAAGGAGATACGCAGTATTTT.

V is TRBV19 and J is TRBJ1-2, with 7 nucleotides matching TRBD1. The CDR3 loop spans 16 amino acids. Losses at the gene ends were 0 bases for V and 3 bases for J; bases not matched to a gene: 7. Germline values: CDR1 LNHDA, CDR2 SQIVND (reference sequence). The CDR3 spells CASSIDADRPYYGYTF. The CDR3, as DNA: TGTGCCAGTAGTATAGATGCGGACAGGCCATACTATGGCTACACCTTC. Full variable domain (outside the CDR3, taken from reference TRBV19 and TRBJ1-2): DGGITQSPKYLFRKEGQNVTLSCEQNLNHDAMYWYRQDPGQGLRLIYYSQIVNDFQKGDIAEGYSVSREKKESFPLTVTSAQKNPTAFYLCASSIDADRPYYGYTFGSGTRLTVV.

Written as DNA, the CDR3 is TGTGCCAGCAGTCAAGAAAGGTGGGGAGTAAATGATGGCTACACCTTC. Its protein is CASSQERWGVNDGYTF. The chain couples TRBV5-4 to TRBJ1-2; D ambiguous. Germline V gives CDR1 SGHNT, CDR2 YYREEE (reference sequence). The CDR3 spans 16 residues. V was shortened by 5 bases and J by 6 bases, with 23 bases between the two germline ends.

CDR3 coding DNA: TGTGCCAGCAGTCTCACTAGCGGAGAGCAGTTCTTC. Translation: CASSLTSGEQFF. The chain links TRBV6-2 or TRBV6-3 to TRBJ2-1; 8 nucleotides line up with TRBD2. Germline CDR1 is MNHEY and CDR2 is SVGEGT. CDR3 length: 12 residues. Trimming took 5 bases from V and 10 from J; bases not matched to a gene: 4.

The CDR3 spells CASQRRELTEAFF. The CDR3 DNA reads TGTGCCAGCCAGCGTCGGGAGCTCACTGAAGCTTTCTTT. The rearrangement uses TRBV7-9 and TRBJ1-1; D uncertain. The CDR3 loop spans 13 amino acids. Germline V gene sequence: CDR1 SEHNR, CDR2 FQNEAQ (reference sequence). Trimming took off 8 bases at V and 4 bases at J, with 14 bases between the two ends.

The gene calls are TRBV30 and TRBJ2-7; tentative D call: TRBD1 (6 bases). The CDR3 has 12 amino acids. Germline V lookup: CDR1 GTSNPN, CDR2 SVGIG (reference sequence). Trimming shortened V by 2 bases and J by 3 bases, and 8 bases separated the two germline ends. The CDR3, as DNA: TGTGCCTGGAGTAGGACAGTCTACGAGCAGTACTTC. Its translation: CAWSRTVYEQYF.

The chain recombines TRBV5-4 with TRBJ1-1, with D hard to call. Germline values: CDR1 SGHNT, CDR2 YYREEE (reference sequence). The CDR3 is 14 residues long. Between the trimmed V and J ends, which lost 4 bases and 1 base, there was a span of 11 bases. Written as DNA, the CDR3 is TGTGCCAGCAGCCTATCGACAAGGAACACTGAAGCTTTCTTT. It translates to CASSLSTRNTEAFF.

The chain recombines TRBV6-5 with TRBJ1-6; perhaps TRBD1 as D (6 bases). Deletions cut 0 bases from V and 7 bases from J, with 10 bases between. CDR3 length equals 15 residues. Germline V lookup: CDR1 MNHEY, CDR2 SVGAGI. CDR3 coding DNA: TGTGCCAGCAGTTACTCACAGGGTATGAATTCACCCCTCCACTTT. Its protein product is CASSYSQGMNSPLHF.

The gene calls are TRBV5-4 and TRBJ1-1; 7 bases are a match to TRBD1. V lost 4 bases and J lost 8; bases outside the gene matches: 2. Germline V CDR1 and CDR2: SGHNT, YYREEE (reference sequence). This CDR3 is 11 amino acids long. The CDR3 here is CASSPGGEAFF. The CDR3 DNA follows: TGTGCCAGCAGCCCAGGGGGGGAAGCTTTCTTT.

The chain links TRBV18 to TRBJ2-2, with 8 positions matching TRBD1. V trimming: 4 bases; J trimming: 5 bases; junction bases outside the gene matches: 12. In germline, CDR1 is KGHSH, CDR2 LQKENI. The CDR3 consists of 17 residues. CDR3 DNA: TGTGCCAGCTCACTCACGAAGAACAGGGGGAGAACCGGGGAGCTGTTTTTT. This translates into CASSLTKNRGRTGELFF.

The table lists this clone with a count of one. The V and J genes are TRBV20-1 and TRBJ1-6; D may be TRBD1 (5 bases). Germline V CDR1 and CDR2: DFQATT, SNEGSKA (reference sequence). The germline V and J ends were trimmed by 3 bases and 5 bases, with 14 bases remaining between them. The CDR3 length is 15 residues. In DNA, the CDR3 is TGCAGTGCTAGTAATAGGGGCAGTAATAATTCACCCCTCCACTTT. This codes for CSASNRGSNNSPLHF.

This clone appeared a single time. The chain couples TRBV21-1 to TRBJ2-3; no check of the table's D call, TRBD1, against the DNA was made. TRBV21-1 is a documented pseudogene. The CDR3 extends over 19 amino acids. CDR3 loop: CASSKLETSGQGSTDTQYF. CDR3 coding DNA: TGTGCCAGCAGCAAACTCGAAACCTCCGGACAGGGCAGCACAGATACGCAGTATTTT.

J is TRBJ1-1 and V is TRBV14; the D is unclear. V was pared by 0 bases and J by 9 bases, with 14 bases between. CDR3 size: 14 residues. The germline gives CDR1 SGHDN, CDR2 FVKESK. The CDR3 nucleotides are TGTGCCAGCAGCCAAGATCGCGGGGTTATTAAAGCTTTCTTT. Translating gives CASSQDRGVIKAFF. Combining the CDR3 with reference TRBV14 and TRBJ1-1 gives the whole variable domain EAGVTQFPSHSVIEKGQTVTLRCDPISGHDNLYWYRRVMGKEIKFLLHFVKESKQDESGMPNNRFLAERTGGTYSTLKVQPAELEDSGVYFCASSQDRGVIKAFFGQGTRLTVV.